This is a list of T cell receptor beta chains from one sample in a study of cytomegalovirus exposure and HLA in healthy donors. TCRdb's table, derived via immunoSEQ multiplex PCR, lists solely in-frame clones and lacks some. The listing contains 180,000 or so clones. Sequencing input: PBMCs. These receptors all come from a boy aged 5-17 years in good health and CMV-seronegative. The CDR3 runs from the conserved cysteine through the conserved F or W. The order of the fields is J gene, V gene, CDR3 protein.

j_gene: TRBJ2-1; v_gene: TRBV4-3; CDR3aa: CASSQGLAGAGSYNEQFF
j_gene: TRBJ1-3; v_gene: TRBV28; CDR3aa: CASRVGVLSGNTIYF
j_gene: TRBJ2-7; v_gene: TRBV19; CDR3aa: CASSLQGRAEQYF
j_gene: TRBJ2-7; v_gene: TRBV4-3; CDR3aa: CASSQDRDGSYEQYF
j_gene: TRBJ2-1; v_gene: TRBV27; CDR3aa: CASVRTSGLPYNEQFF
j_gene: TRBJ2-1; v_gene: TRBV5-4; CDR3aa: CASSVGGGHEQFF
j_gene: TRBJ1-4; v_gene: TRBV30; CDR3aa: CAWNSGQSNEKLFF
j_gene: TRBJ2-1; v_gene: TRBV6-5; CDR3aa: CASSYLTGYTGNEQFF
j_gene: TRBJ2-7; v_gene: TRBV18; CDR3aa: CASSPMGTGGDEQYF
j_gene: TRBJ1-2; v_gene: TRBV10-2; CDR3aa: CASSEGGTGVLYGYTF
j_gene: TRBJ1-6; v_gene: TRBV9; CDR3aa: CASSPLGKGDSPLHF
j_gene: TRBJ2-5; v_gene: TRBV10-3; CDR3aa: CAIRPRDSETQYF
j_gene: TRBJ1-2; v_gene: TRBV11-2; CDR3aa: CASSLETGVANYGYTF
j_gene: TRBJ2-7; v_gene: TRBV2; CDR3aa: CASSPLAAGGTYEQYF
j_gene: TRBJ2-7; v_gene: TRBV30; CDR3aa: CAWDHTGGLYEQYF
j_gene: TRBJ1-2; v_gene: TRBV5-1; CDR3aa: CASSSTGRDGYTF
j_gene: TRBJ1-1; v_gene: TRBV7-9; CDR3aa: CASSLEVDRAEAFF
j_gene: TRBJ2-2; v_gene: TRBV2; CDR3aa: CASSGQGKSGELFF
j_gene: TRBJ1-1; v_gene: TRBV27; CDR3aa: CASSFRTGGGKTEAFF
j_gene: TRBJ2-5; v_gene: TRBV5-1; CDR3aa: CASATGETQYF
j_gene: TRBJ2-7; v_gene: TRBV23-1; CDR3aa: CASSPRGSGTVSYEQYF
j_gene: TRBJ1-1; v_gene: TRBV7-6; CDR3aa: CASSFSGATEAFF
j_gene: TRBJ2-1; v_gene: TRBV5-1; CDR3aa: CASRPGVPGEQFF
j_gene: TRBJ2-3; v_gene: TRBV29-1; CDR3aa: CSVERRDGSDTQYF
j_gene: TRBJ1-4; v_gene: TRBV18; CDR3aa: CASSPPPGNEKLFF
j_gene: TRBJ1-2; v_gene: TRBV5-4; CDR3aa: CASRPNEGGYTF
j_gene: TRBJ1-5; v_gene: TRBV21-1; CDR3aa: CASSPKTGGKGNQPQHF
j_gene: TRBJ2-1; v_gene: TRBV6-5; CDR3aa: CASSSGVGRGDNEQFF
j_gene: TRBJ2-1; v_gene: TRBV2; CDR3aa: CASSTLDRPYNEQFF
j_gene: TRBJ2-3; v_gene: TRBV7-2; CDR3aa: CASSLGLSTDTQYF
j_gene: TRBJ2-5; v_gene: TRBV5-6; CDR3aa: CASSLVGPNQETQYF
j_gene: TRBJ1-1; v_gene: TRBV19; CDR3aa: CASIERYPTGINTEAFF
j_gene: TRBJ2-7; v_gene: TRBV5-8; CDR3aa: CASSITPVSYEQYF
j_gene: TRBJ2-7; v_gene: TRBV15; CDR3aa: CATSRDPGPRGDEQYF
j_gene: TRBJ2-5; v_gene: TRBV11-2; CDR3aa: CASSSGGSQETQYF
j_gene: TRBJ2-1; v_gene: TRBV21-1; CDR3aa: CASSPRLAGGLDEQFF
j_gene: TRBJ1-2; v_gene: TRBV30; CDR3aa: CAWGTGGGYTF
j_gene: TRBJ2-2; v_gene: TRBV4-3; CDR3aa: CASSQAGLPNTYTGELFF
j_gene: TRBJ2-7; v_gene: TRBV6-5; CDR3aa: CASSSDRFDYEQYF
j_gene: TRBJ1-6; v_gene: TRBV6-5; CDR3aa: CASSYWGGYNSPLHF
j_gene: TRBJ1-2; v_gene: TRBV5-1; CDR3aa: CASSRTGNGYTF
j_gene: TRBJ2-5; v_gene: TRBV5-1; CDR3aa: CASSQLADFQETQYF
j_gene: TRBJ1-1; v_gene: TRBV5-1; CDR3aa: CASSRARGQLQVNTEAFF
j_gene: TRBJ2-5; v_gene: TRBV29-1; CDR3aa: CSVDDRDVQETQYF
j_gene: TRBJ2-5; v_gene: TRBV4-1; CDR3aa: CASSQGSSGEGETQYF
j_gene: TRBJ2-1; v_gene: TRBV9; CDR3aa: CASSVDGQGIDEQFF
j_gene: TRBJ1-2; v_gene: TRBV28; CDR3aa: CASSPPQGYANYGYTF
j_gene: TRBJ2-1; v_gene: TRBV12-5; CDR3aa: CASGGQGGEQFF